A selection of T cell receptor beta chains follows, all from one sample in a study of T-cell reconstitution after alpha-beta-depleted transplantation in children. TCRdb called the PCR reads again in MiXCR, with one record for every CDR3 protein. The repertoire holds about 580,000 distinct CDR3 sequences, with 25% to 30% as singletons. The sample in question was PBMCs, obtained before TCRalphabeta/CD19-depleted stem cell transplant. The receptors were sampled from a boy less than two years old with Wiskott-Aldrich syndrome, due to receive a stem cell transplant. The CDR3 runs from the conserved cysteine through the conserved F or W. D genes are given only for firm matches. Only part of the rows carry a size: once, few, many, or a class if the clone is expanded.

few	TRBJ2-3	-	TRBV15	CATSREGDFGTSTDTQYF	TGTGCCACCAGCAGAGAGGGGGACTTCGGAACCAGCACAGATACGCAGTATTTT
few	TRBJ1-5	TRBD1	TRBV7-9	CASSPDRANQPQHF	TGTGCCAGCAGCCCAGACAGGGCCAATCAGCCCCAGCATTTT
-	TRBJ2-1	-	TRBV9	CASSVAQRHNEQFF	TGTGCCAGCAGCGTAGCTCAGAGGCACAATGAGCAGTTCTTC
-	TRBJ2-1	-	TRBV20-1	CGLTESSYNEQFF	TGCGGGTTGACTGAGAGCTCCTACAATGAGCAGTTCTTC
-	TRBJ1-1	-	TRBV9	CASSTIPNTEAFF	TGTGCCAGCAGCACCATACCGAACACTGAAGCTTTCTTT
-	TRBJ2-1	-	TRBV6-5	CASSYGTGLNEQFF	TGTGCCAGCAGTTACGGGACTGGGTTAAATGAGCAGTTCTTC
-	TRBJ2-5	-	TRBV6-5	CASSYSLLVETQYF	TGTGCCAGCAGTTACTCGCTGTTGGTAGAGACCCAGTACTTC
-	TRBJ2-7	-	TRBV15	CATSRGVGLSYEQYF	TGTGCCACCAGCAGAGGGGTCGGGCTCTCCTACGAGCAGTACTTC
once	TRBJ2-7	-	TRBV28	CASSSPDGIYEQYF	TGTGCCAGCAGTTCACCGGACGGAATCTACGAGCAGTACTTC
-	TRBJ1-5	-	TRBV30	CAWSAGVNQPQHF	TGTGCCTGGAGTGCAGGGGTCAATCAGCCCCAGCATTTT
few	TRBJ2-1	TRBD2	TRBV9	CASSAGLAGLKFF	TGTGCCAGCAGCGCCGGACTAGCGGGCCTCAAGTTCTTC
-	TRBJ2-1	TRBD2	TRBV12-3/TRBV12-4	CASSLVPGGEQFF	TGTGCCAGCAGTTTGGTTCCGGGAGGAGAGCAGTTCTTC
-	TRBJ2-1	-	TRBV6-2/TRBV6-3	CASSYSLNGGPYNEQFF	TGTGCCAGCAGTTATTCACTGAACGGGGGACCTTACAATGAGCAGTTCTTC
-	TRBJ2-1	-	TRBV15	CATSKFTGFFYNEQFF	TGTGCCACCAGCAAGTTTACAGGTTTCTTCTACAATGAGCAGTTCTTC
-	TRBJ2-2	TRBD2	TRBV15	CATSRETSGYTGELFF	TGTGCCACCAGCAGAGAGACTAGCGGGTACACCGGGGAGCTGTTTTTT
-	TRBJ2-3	-	TRBV14	CASSQASKSFTGCTDTQYF	TGTGCCAGCAGCCAGGCTTCTAAATCATTCACAGGGTGCACAGATACGCAGTATTTT
-	TRBJ2-3	-	TRBV5-6	CASSLPQRQDTDTQYF	TGTGCCAGCAGCTTGCCCCAGCGACAGGACACAGATACGCAGTATTTT
-	TRBJ2-3	-	TRBV5-1	CASSLEQGGTDTQYF	TGCGCCAGCAGCTTGGAACAGGGTGGCACAGATACGCAGTATTTT
-	TRBJ1-1	-	TRBV28	CASRRNRERNTEAFF	TGTGCCAGCAGACGAAACAGGGAACGCAACACTGAAGCTTTCTTT
-	TRBJ2-1	TRBD2	TRBV5-1	CASSQGTSGRAGNEQFF	TGCGCCAGCAGCCAGGGGACTAGCGGGAGGGCCGGGAATGAGCAGTTCTTC
-	TRBJ2-1	-	TRBV5-1	CASSLTSTTYNEQFF	TGCGCCAGCAGCTTGACCAGTACGACCTACAATGAGCAGTTCTTC
few	TRBJ2-1	-	TRBV27	CASSSAQIYNEQFF	TGTGCCAGCAGTTCAGCCCAAATCTACAATGAGCAGTTCTTC
-	TRBJ1-1	TRBD1	TRBV12-3/TRBV12-4	CASRQQGGTEAFF	TGTGCCAGCAGACAACAGGGGGGAACTGAAGCTTTCTTT
few	TRBJ2-1	TRBD2	TRBV10-3	CAIRVLAGVGEQFF	TGTGCCATCAGGGTACTAGCGGGAGTAGGTGAGCAGTTCTTC
few	TRBJ2-5	-	TRBV7-9	CASSLRVGVFRETQYF	TGTGCCAGCAGCTTACGAGTCGGGGTTTTCAGGGAGACCCAGTACTTC
few	TRBJ1-1	TRBD1	TRBV10-3	CAISATGTGVTEAFF	TGTGCCATCAGTGCGACCGGGACAGGGGTCACTGAAGCTTTCTTT
few	TRBJ2-7	TRBD1	TRBV4-1	CASSLTGTGDEQYF	TGCGCCAGCAGCCTGACCGGGACAGGGGACGAGCAGTACTTC
few	TRBJ2-2	-	TRBV12-3/TRBV12-4	CASSFRLPGTGELFF	TGTGCCAGCAGTTTTCGGCTCCCTGGCACCGGGGAGCTGTTTTTT
once	TRBJ2-2	TRBD1	TRBV5-1	CASSPDRGVSGELFF	TGCGCCAGCAGCCCGGACAGGGGAGTCAGCGGGGAGCTGTTTTTT
-	TRBJ2-2	TRBD2	TRBV7-9	CASSLGTSGKNTGELFF	TGTGCCAGCAGCTTAGGGACTAGCGGGAAGAACACCGGGGAGCTGTTTTTT
-	TRBJ2-7	-	TRBV28	CASSLDSHSSYEQYF	TGTGCCAGCAGTTTGGACTCGCACTCTTCCTACGAGCAGTACTTC
few	TRBJ2-6	-	TRBV5-1	CASSLANTGFSGANVLTF	TGCGCCAGCAGCTTGGCGAACACGGGTTTCTCTGGGGCCAACGTCCTGACTTTC
few	TRBJ2-5	-	TRBV3-1	CASSPDYQETQYF	TGTGCCAGCAGCCCCGACTACCAAGAGACCCAGTACTTC
-	TRBJ2-5	-	TRBV25-1	CASSEGEPGTETQYF	TGTGCCAGCAGTGAAGGGGAGCCCGGCACGGAGACCCAGTACTTC
few	TRBJ1-5	TRBD1	TRBV12-3/TRBV12-4	CASGDLDRENQPQHF	TGTGCCAGCGGGGACCTTGACAGGGAGAATCAGCCCCAGCATTTT
few	TRBJ1-2	-	TRBV5-1	CASSLEGGRGNYGYTF	TGCGCCAGCAGCTTGGAGGGTGGGCGCGGTAACTATGGCTACACCTTC
-	TRBJ1-1	-	TRBV20-1	CSGGEADTEAFF	TGCAGTGGGGGGGAGGCGGACACTGAAGCTTTCTTT
few	TRBJ2-7	-	TRBV4-2	CASSQEKTRGSHEQYF	TGTGCCAGCAGCCAAGAAAAGACTAGGGGGTCCCACGAGCAGTACTTC
-	TRBJ2-7	-	TRBV30	CAWSLRDSRTYEQYF	TGTGCCTGGAGTCTCCGGGACTCAAGAACCTACGAGCAGTACTTC
-	TRBJ1-2	-	TRBV5-1	CASSLGGISGGNYGYTF	TGCGCCAGCAGCTTGGGAGGCATTTCGGGGGGAAACTATGGCTACACCTTC
-	TRBJ2-1	TRBD2	TRBV5-1	CASSLDGRAPEQFF	TGCGCCAGCAGCTTGGACGGGAGGGCCCCTGAGCAGTTCTTC
once	TRBJ1-4	-	TRBV28	CASSLPVRLRLFF	TGTGCCAGCAGTTTACCGGTCCGGTTGAGGCTGTTTTTT
-	TRBJ2-3	-	TRBV5-1	CASSGLAGISTDTQYF	TGCGCCAGCAGCGGCCTGGCGGGGATAAGCACAGATACGCAGTATTTT
few	TRBJ2-2	TRBD2	TRBV4-1	CASSQQITGGGAGELFF	TGCGCCAGCAGCCAACAGATAACGGGAGGAGGTGCCGGGGAGCTGTTTTTT
-	TRBJ2-3	TRBD1	TRBV20-1	CSARDGTVPLDTQYF	TGCAGTGCTAGAGACGGGACAGTGCCCCTAGATACGCAGTATTTT
-	TRBJ2-4	-	TRBV24-1	CATSDYGGIAKNIQYF	TGTGCCACCAGTGATTATGGCGGGATAGCCAAAAACATTCAGTACTTC
-	TRBJ2-7	-	TRBV20-1	CSASIVQGIYEQYF	TGCAGTGCTAGCATCGTACAGGGAATCTACGAGCAGTACTTC
many	TRBJ2-1	TRBD2	TRBV7-2	CASSLLAGYNEQFF	TGTGCCAGCAGCTTACTAGCGGGCTACAATGAGCAGTTCTTC
few	TRBJ2-3	TRBD2	TRBV24-1	CATSDLGTTSSTDTQYF	TGTGCCACCAGTGATTTGGGGACTACTTCTAGCACAGATACGCAGTATTTT
-	TRBJ1-1	-	TRBV5-1	CASSLAKQSMNTEAFF	TGCGCCAGCAGCTTGGCCAAACAGAGCATGAACACTGAAGCTTTCTTT
few	TRBJ2-1	-	TRBV7-3	CASSTHRHNEQFF	TGTGCCAGCAGTACCCACCGGCACAATGAGCAGTTCTTC
-	TRBJ2-7	TRBD1	TRBV20-1	CSAWDRANSYEQYF	TGCAGTGCTTGGGACAGGGCAAACTCCTACGAGCAGTACTTC
-	TRBJ1-2	TRBD1	TRBV10-3	CAISAIPGGLGYGYTF	TGTGCCATCAGTGCAATACCAGGGGGATTAGGCTATGGCTACACCTTC
few	TRBJ2-1	TRBD1	TRBV29-1	CSVARIIRGSHRGNEQFF	TGCAGCGTTGCCCGCATCATTCGGGGTAGCCACAGGGGGAATGAGCAGTTCTTC